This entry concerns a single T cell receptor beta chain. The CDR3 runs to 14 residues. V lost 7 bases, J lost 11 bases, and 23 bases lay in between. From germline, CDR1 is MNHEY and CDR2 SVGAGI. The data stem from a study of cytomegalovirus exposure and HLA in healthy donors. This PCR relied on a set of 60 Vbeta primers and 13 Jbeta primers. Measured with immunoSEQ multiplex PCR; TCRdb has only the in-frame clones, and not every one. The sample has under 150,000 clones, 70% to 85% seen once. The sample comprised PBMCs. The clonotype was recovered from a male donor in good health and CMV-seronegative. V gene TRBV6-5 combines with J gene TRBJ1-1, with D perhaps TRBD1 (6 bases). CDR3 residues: CASTIREGGMAAFF. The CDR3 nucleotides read TGTGCCAGCACCATTAGGGAGGGGGGGATGGCGGCTTTCTTT.